These 15 T cell receptor beta chains share one sample of origin, sequenced in a study of vaccination and CD4 T cells after COVID-19. With the Oncomine TCR Beta short-read assay, DNA from cultured CD4+ T cells was sequenced. TCRdb passed the PCR reads through MiXCR, listing each CDR3 protein once. This sample has approximately 13,000 distinct CDR3 sequences, with roughly 27% found just once. Described treatment: approximately 10-day PBMC culture with coronavirus spike peptide pools or control peptides (ViraFEST assay). These receptors have no identified antigens. Sequencing used cultured CD4+ T cells from blood. The receptors come from a human donor with COVID-19.

This chain links TRBV6-1 with TRBJ2-2, with 7 bases that match TRBD1. Germline values: CDR1 MNHNS, CDR2 SASEGT. V lost 4 bases to trimming and J lost 0 bases; unmatched junction nucleotides: 5. This CDR3 contains 16 residues. The CDR3 sequence: CASSGRGTANTGELFF. The CDR3 DNA reads as TGTGCCAGCAGTGGGCGAGGGACAGCGAACACCGGGGAGCTGTTTTTT.

The chain uses TRBV11-2 and TRBJ2-2; 8 positions match TRBD1. The germline CDR1 and CDR2 sequences are SGHAT and FQNNGV. The CDR3 extends over 14 amino acids. The trim removed 8 bases at V and 6 bases at J, leaving 8 bases unmatched. The CDR3 loop reads CASLDRVKAGELFF. The CDR3 DNA is TGTGCCAGCTTGGACAGGGTTAAGGCCGGGGAGCTGTTTTTT.

The rearrangement joins TRBV6-1 to TRBJ2-7; perhaps TRBD2 as D (7 bases). The ends were cut back, 8 bases at V and 2 bases at J, with 16 bases in the middle. This CDR3 has 14 residues. Germline V gene lookup returns CDR1 MNHNS and CDR2 SASEGT. CDR3 residues: CASGPPGGAYEQYF. CDR3 DNA: TGTGCCAGCGGCCCGCCGGGGGGCGCCTACGAGCAGTACTTC.

The chain employs TRBV11-2 and TRBJ2-3, with 8 bases matching TRBD2. This CDR3 spans 18 amino acids. The V gene end was trimmed by 4 bases and the J gene end by 2 bases; junction bases not matched to a gene: 14. CDR1 and CDR2 from the germline V gene are SGHAT and FQNNGV. The CDR3 region has the DNA TGTGCCAGCAGCTCGAAACGTACTGCGGGGGGCGACACAGATACGCAGTATTTT. It yields the protein CASSSKRTAGGDTDTQYF.

The chain recombines TRBV19 with TRBJ1-1, with D maybe TRBD1 (6 bases). V lost 0 bases to trimming and J lost 1 base, with 15 bases between them. CDR3 length equals 17 residues. Germline V gene data show CDR1 as LNHDA and CDR2 as SQIVND (reference sequence). The CDR3 DNA sequence: TGTGCCAGTAGTATAGAGCGAGGGGGGATTAGGAACACTGAAGCTTTCTTT. Amino acid sequence: CASSIERGGIRNTEAFF.

The chain joins TRBV19 to TRBJ1-4; D is perhaps TRBD1 (5 bases). The CDR3 contains 13 residues. Between the trimmed V and J ends, which lost 3 bases and 8 bases, there was a span of 10 bases. Germline V gives CDR1 LNHDA, CDR2 SQIVND (reference sequence). CDR3 bases: TGTGCCAGTAGTATTGTCAGGGACGAAAAACTGTTTTTT. It is translated as CASSIVRDEKLFF.

A note on this clonotype: The CDR3 carries no conserved terminal phenylalanine or tryptophan, so it likely arises from a read error. The genes are TRBV7-2 and TRBJ2-2; 9 bases align to TRBD2. This CDR3 is built from 16 residues. V dropped 1 base and J dropped 4; count of bases not matched to a gene: 4. Germline V gives CDR1 SGHTA, CDR2 FQGNSA. The CDR3 bases are TGTGCCAGCAGCTTAGACTTTAGCGGGGGCACCGGGGAGCTGTTTTCT. It specifies CASSLDFSGGTGELFS.

This clonotype is termed medium-sized. The chain is built from TRBV5-6 and TRBJ2-5; 8 bases align to TRBD1. CDR1 is SGHDT, CDR2 YYEEEE, per germline. After removal of 5 bases from V and 3 bases from J, the junction contained 6 bases not matched to a gene. The CDR3 loop spans 14 amino acids. CDR3 coding DNA: TGTGCCAGCAGTCCTCCGGACAGGGAAGAGACCCAGTACTTC. It specifies CASSPPDREETQYF.

This clonotype was counted only a few times. The chain is built from TRBV18 and TRBJ1-2; possibly TRBD1 for D (5 bases). In germline, CDR1 is KGHSH, CDR2 LQKENI. CDR3 size: 15 residues. V was shortened by 4 bases and J by 4 bases, with 16 bases between the two germline ends. The CDR3 is CASSRKGRTLYGYTF. The DNA for the CDR3 is TGTGCCAGCTCACGGAAGGGACGAACGCTCTATGGCTACACCTTC.

The chain joins TRBV20-1 to TRBJ2-7; 7 positions match TRBD1. The CDR3 sequence is 14 residues long. Trimming cost V 3 bases and J 4 bases; bases outside gene matches: 9. Germline V gene data show CDR1 as DFQATT and CDR2 as SNEGSKA (reference sequence). The CDR3 reads CSASRDRREYEQYF. The CDR3 region has the DNA TGCAGTGCTAGTAGGGACAGAAGAGAATACGAGCAGTACTTC.

This chain joins TRBV27 and TRBJ2-7, with D possibly being TRBD1 (5 bases). Germline lookup yields CDR1 MNHEY and CDR2 SMNVEV (reference sequence). Between the trimmed V and J ends, which lost 4 bases and 5 bases, there was a span of 21 bases. This CDR3 is built from 16 residues. CDR3 residues: CASSSFEVGRGDEQYF. The DNA for the CDR3 is TGTGCCAGCAGTTCCTTCGAGGTGGGGCGTGGGGACGAGCAGTACTTC.

V gene TRBV11-2 combines with J gene TRBJ2-7; TRBD2 aligns across 8 bases. The germline gives CDR1 SGHAT, CDR2 FQNNGV. Trimming cost V 6 bases and J 0 bases; bases outside gene matches: 10. The CDR3 spans 16 residues. The CDR3 here is CASSGRGDPSSYEQYF. The DNA of the CDR3 is TGTGCCAGCAGTGGGCGGGGGGACCCGAGCTCCTACGAGCAGTACTTC.

A few counts support this clonotype. The J gene is TRBJ1-1, the V gene TRBV5-1; unclear D gene. V was pared by 2 bases and J by 0 bases, with 5 bases between. Germline V CDR1 and CDR2: SGHRS, YFSETQ. This CDR3 has 13 amino acids. In DNA, the CDR3 is TGCGCCAGCAGCTTAACACTGAACACTGAAGCTTTCTTT. This gives the protein CASSLTLNTEAFF.

This sequence joins TRBV20-1 and TRBJ2-3; 10 bases are a match to TRBD2. Trimming at V came to 3 bases and at J to 1 base, leaving 10 bases not matched to a gene. Germline CDR1 is DFQATT and CDR2 is SNEGSKA (reference sequence). The CDR3 is made up of 17 amino acids. CDR3 amino acids: CSASESGGVRRTDTQYF. CDR3 bases: TGCAGTGCTAGCGAGAGCGGGGGGGTTCGGCGCACAGATACGCAGTATTTT.

This clonotype was seen a handful of times. This chain uses TRBV10-3 with TRBJ1-6; no clear D. CDR1 is ENHRY, CDR2 SYGVKD, per germline. There are 16 residues in the CDR3. Trimming removed 0 bases from V and 1 base from J, with 7 bases in between. Here the CDR3 reads CAISESAGSYNSPLHF. CDR3 DNA: TGTGCCATCAGTGAGTCAGCGGGTTCCTATAATTCACCCCTCCACTTT.